This T cell receptor beta chain came from a study of cytomegalovirus exposure and HLA in healthy donors. A multiplex PCR was run with 60 Vbeta primers and 13 Jbeta primers. Libraries were prepared by immunoSEQ multiplex PCR; TCRdb keeps only in-frame clonotypes and omits some of them. The sample lists roughly 74,000 clones; roughly 79% were seen once. This clone was recorded once. This sequence originates from a middle-aged man in good health and CMV-seronegative. Sequenced input: PBMCs.

CDR3 DNA: TGTGCCAGCAGGTGGGACAGGGCCGAAGCTTTCTTT. It translates to CASRWDRAEAFF. The rearrangement links TRBV2 to TRBJ1-1, with TRBD1 matching over 9 bases. This CDR3 has 12 residues. Germline CDR1 is SNHLY and CDR2 is FYNNEI. The V gene end was trimmed by 6 bases and the J gene end by 8 bases; junction bases not matched to a gene: 4.